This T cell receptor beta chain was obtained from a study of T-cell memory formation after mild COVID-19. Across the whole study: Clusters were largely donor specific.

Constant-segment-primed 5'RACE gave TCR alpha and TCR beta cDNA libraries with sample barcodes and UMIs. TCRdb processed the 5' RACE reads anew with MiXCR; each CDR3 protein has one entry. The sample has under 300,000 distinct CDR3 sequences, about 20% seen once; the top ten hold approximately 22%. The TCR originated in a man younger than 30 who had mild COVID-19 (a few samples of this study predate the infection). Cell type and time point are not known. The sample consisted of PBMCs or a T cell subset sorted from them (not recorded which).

For the CDR3, the DNA is TGTGCCAGCAGCCCGCGGGGGTTGAGCACAGATACGCAGTATTTT. Amino acid sequence: CASSPRGLSTDTQYF. The chain recombines TRBV14 with TRBJ2-3; 7 bases map to TRBD2. V shed 4 bases and J 0 bases; nucleotides not matched to a gene: 4. Per the germline V gene, CDR1 is SGHDN and CDR2 is FVKESK. There are 15 residues in the CDR3.